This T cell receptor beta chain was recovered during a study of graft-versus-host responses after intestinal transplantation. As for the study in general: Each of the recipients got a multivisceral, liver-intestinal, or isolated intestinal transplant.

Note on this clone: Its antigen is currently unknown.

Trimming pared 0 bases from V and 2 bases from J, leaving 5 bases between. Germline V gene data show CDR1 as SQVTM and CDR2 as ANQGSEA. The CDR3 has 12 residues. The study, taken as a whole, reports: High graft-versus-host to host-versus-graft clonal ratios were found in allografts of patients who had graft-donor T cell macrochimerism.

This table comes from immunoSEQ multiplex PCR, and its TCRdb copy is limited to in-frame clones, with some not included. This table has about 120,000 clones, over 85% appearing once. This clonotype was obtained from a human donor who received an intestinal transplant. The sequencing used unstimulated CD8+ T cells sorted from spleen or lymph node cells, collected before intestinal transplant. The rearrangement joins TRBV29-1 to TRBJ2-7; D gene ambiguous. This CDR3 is CSVEDPPYEQYF. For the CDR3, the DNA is TGCAGCGTTGAAGATCCCCCCTACGAGCAGTACTTC.